This T cell receptor beta chain was profiled in a study of control samples from healthy donors and cancer patients. This CDR3 spans 15 amino acids. With 2 bases clipped from V and 8 bases from J, the junction kept 7 bases outside the gene matches. Per germline, CDR1 MNHEY and CDR2 SMNVEV (reference sequence). In its sample, this clone was seen once. Produced via immunoSEQ multiplex PCR; TCRdb's table is partial and in-frame only. The data show over 100,000 clones, with about 92% seen just once and 2.1% held by the top ten. The chain carries TRBV27 and TRBJ2-1; 9 bases align to TRBD2. The sequencing input was blood. This receptor was obtained from a woman between 45 and 60 years old in good health. Here the CDR3 DNA reads TGTGCCAGCAGTTTAAGGGCGGGAGGGCATGATGAGCAGTTCTTC. Translated: CASSLRAGGHDEQFF.